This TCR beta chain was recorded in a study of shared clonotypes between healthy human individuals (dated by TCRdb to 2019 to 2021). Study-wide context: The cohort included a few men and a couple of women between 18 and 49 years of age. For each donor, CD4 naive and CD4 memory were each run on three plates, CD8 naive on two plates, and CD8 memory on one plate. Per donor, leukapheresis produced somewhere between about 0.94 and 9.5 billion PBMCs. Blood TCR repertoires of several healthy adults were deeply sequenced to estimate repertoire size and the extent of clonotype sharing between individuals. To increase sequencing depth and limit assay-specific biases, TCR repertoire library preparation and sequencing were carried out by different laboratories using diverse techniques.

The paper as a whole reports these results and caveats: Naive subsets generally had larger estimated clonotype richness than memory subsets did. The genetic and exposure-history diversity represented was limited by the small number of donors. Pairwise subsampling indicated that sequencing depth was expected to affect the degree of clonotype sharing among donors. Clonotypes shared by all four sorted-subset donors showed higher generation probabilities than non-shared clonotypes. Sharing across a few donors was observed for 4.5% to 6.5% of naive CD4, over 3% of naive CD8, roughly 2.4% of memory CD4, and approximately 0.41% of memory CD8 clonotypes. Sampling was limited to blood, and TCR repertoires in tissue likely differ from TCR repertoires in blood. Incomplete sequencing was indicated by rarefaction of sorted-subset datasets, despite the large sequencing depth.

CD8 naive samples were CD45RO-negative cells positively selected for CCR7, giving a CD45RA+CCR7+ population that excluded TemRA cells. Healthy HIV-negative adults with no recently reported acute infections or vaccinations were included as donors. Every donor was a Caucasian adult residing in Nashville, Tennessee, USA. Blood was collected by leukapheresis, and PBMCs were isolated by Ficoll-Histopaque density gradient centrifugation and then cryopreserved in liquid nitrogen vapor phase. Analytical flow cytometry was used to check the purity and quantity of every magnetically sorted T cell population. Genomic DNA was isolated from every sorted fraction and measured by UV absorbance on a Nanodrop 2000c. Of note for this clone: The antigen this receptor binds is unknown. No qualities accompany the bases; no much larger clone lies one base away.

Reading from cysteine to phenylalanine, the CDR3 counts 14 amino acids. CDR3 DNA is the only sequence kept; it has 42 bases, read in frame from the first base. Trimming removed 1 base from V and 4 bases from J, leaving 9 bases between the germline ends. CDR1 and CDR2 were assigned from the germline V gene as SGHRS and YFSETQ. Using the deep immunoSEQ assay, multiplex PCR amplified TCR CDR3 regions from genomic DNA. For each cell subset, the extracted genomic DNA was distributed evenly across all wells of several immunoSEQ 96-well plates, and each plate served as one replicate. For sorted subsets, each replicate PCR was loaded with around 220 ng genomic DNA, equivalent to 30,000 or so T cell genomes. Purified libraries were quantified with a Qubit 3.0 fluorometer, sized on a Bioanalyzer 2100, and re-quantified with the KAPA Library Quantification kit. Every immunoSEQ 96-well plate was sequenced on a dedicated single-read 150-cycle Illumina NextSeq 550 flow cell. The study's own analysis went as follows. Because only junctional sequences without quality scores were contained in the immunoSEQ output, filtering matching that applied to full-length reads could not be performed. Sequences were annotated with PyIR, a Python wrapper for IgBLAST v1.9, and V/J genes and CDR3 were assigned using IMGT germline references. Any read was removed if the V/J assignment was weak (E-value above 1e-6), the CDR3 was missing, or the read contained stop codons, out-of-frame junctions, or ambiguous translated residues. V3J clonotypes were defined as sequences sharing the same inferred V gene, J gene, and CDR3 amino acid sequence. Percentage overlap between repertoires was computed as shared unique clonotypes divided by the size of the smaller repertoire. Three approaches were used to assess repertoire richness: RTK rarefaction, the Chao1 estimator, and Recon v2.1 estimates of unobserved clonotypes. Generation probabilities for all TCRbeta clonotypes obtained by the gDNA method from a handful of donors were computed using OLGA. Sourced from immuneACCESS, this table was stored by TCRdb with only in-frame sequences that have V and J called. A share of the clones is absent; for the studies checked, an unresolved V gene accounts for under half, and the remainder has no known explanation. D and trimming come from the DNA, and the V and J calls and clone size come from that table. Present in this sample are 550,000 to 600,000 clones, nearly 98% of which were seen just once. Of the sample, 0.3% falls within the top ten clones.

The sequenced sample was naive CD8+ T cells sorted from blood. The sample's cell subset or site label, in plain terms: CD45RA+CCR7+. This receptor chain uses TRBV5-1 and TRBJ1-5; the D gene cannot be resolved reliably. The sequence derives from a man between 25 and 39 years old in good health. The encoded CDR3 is CASSLLGLNQPQHF. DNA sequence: TGCGCCAGCAGCTTGTTGGGGTTAAATCAGCCCCAGCATTTT.